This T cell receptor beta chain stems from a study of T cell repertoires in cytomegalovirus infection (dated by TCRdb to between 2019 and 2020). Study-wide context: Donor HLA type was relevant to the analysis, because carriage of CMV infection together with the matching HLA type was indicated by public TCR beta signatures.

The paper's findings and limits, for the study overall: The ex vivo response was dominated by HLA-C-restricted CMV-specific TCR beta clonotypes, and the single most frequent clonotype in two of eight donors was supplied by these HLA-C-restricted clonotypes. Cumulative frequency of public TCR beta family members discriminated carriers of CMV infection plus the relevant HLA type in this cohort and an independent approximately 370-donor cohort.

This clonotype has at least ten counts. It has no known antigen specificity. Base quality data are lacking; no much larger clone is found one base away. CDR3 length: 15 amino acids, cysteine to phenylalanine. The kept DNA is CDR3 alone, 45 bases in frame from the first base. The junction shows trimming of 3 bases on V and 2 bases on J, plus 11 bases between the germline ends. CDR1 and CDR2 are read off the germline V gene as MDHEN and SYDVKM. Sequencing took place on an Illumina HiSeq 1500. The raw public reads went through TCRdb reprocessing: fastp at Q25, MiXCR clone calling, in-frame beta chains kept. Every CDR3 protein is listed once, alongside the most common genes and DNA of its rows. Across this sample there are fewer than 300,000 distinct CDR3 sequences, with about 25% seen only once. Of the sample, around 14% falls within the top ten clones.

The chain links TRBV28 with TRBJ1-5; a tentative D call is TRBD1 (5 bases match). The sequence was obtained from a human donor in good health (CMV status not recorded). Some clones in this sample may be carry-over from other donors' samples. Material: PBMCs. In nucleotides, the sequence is TGTGCCAGCAGTTTGGGGGTGGAGGGCAATCAGCCCCAGCATTTT. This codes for CASSLGVEGNQPQHF.